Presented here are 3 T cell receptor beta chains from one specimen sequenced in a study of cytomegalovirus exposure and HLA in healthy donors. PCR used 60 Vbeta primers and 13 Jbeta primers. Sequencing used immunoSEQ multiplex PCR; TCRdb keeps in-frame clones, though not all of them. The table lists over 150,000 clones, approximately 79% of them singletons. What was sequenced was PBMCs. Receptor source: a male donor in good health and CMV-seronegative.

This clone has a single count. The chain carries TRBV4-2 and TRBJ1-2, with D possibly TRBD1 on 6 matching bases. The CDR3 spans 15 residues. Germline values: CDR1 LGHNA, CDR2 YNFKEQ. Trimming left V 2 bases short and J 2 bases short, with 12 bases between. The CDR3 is CASSQKFQGNYGYTF. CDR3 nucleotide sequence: TGTGCCAGCAGCCAAAAATTCCAGGGGAACTATGGCTACACCTTC.

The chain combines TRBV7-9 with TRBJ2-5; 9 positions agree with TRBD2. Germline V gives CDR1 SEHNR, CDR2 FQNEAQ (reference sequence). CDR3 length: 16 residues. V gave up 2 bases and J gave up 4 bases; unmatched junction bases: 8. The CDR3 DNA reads TGTGCCAGCAGCTTATTTTTGCGGGGGGGCCGAGAGACCCAGTACTTC. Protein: CASSLFLRGGRETQYF.

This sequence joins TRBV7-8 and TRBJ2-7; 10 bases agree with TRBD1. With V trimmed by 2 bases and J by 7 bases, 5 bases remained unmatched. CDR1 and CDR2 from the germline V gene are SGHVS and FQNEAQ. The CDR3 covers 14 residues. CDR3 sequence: CASSLRDRGREQYF. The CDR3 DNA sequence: TGTGCCAGCAGCTTAAGGGACAGGGGTAGAGAGCAGTACTTC. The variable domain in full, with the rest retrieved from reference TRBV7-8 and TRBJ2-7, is GAGVSQSPRYKVAKRGQDVALRCDPISGHVSLFWYQQALGQGPEFLTYFQNEAQLDKSGLPSDRFFAERPEGSVSTLKIQRTQQEDSAVYLCASSLRDRGREQYFGPGTRLTVT.